Listed below are T cell receptor beta chains from one sample, sequenced in a study of blood T cell repertoires in COVID-19. TCRdb's copy holds only in-frame clones and misses some; the assay was immunoSEQ multiplex PCR. The profile shows over 130,000 clones, over 75% of them singletons. Sequenced material: peripheral blood. These receptors were taken from a man between 60 and 75 years old with active or convalescent COVID-19. Both conserved end residues are part of each CDR3. The D gene is left open where the match is weak. The listing skips clone size in some rows; elsewhere it reads once, few, many or a size class.

size	D	V	J	DNA	CDR3
NA	TRBD2	TRBV29-1	TRBJ2-5	TGCAGCGTTGAAGTTAGGGAGGGGACAGAGACCCAGTACTTC	CSVEVREGTETQYF
NA	NA	TRBV6-1	TRBJ1-5	TGTGCCAGCAGTGAATTCGGAGATAATCAGCCCCAGCATTTT	CASSEFGDNQPQHF
NA	NA	TRBV29-1	TRBJ2-2	TGCAGCGTTTTCGACACCGGGGAGCTGTTTTTT	CSVFDTGELFF
once	NA	TRBV4-2	TRBJ1-3	TGTGCCAGCAGCCAAGATCCTGGGGCGGTGGGCTCTGGAAACACCATATATTTT	CASSQDPGAVGSGNTIYF
NA	TRBD1	TRBV6-5	TRBJ2-5	TGTGCCAGCAGTTACGGGACAGGAGTCCAAGAGACCCAGTACTTC	CASSYGTGVQETQYF
NA	TRBD2	TRBV19	TRBJ2-1	TGTGCCAGTAGTATTAGCGGGAGCAATGAGCAGTTCTTC	CASSISGSNEQFF
NA	NA	TRBV27	TRBJ2-7	TGTGCCAGCAGTTTACAGCGGACCTACGAGCAGTACTTC	CASSLQRTYEQYF
NA	NA	TRBV7-2	TRBJ2-7	TGTGCCAGCAGCTTAGCATGGCGGGCCACCTACGAGCAGTACTTC	CASSLAWRATYEQYF
NA	TRBD1	TRBV19	TRBJ2-1	TGTGCCAGTAGTGAGGACAGGAGTGGTAAAGATGAGCAGTTCTTC	CASSEDRSGKDEQFF
once	TRBD1	TRBV4-3	TRBJ1-2	TGCGCCAGCAGCCAAGATACGGGACAGGCCTATGGCTACACCTTC	CASSQDTGQAYGYTF
NA	TRBD1	TRBV7-9	TRBJ1-4	TGTGCCAGCAGTCGGGGAGAGGGACAGACTAATGAAAAACTGTTTTTT	CASSRGEGQTNEKLFF
NA	NA	TRBV6-5	TRBJ1-2	TGTGCCAGCGCCCCCCGGTTCCACTACACCTTC	CASAPRFHYTF